Below, 22 T cell receptor beta chains from the same sample are listed, as sequenced in a study of blood T cell repertoires in COVID-19. Here immunoSEQ multiplex PCR was the method, and the copy in TCRdb shows in-frame clones only, minus some. The sample lists hundreds of thousands of clones; nearly 90% were seen once. Sequencing was done on a sample of PBMCs or T cells enriched from blood (not recorded which). These receptor sequences come from a woman between 18 and 29 years old with acute COVID-19.

This clone has a single count. The chain has TRBV19 and TRBJ2-7; TRBD1 aligns across 7 bases. The CDR3 runs 16 residues. The ends lost 5 bases at V and 2 bases at J; junction bases unmatched: 12. Germline V gene lookup returns CDR1 LNHDA and CDR2 SQIVND (reference sequence). CDR3 DNA sequence: TGTGCCAGTAGTCCCCGAGGGACAGTTCCTCCCTACGAGCAGTACTTC. As protein: CASSPRGTVPPYEQYF. The whole variable domain, filled in from reference TRBV19 and TRBJ2-7, reads DGGITQSPKYLFRKEGQNVTLSCEQNLNHDAMYWYRQDPGQGLRLIYYSQIVNDFQKGDIAEGYSVSREKKESFPLTVTSAQKNPTAFYLCASSPRGTVPPYEQYFGPGTRLTVT.

The chain combines TRBV5-1 with TRBJ2-3; TRBD2 might be the D (5 bases). The CDR3 is 17 residues long. V was clipped by 0 bases and J by 1 base, with 15 bases between them. CDR1 is SGHRS and CDR2 is YFSETQ in the germline V gene. The CDR3 DNA is TGCGCCAGCAGCTTGGTTGGACTCGGTGCGGGCACAGATACGCAGTATTTT. Its protein is CASSLVGLGAGTDTQYF.

As DNA, the CDR3 is TGTGCCTGGTCCAAGGACAGGGGGTCCGCTGAAGCTTTCTTT. Its protein is CAWSKDRGSAEAFF. The chain carries TRBV30 and TRBJ1-1; 10 nucleotides line up with TRBD1. This CDR3 is 14 amino acids long. Germline-derived CDR1 and CDR2 are GTSNPN and SVGIG (reference sequence). The V gene end was trimmed by 5 bases and the J gene end by 6 bases; junction bases not matched to a gene: 9.

This chain uses TRBV11-3 with TRBJ2-1; tentative D call: TRBD2 (5 bases). Germline V CDR1 and CDR2: SGHNT, YENEEA. V was shortened by 5 bases and J by 8 bases, with 13 bases between the two germline ends. This CDR3 has 13 residues. CDR3 DNA: TGTGCCAGCAGCCAACGGACTGGCGATGAGCAGTTCTTC. It codes for CASSQRTGDEQFF.

The chain has TRBV30 and TRBJ2-3; D is perhaps TRBD1 (6 bases). The length of the CDR3 is 12 residues. Germline CDR1 GTSNPN, CDR2 SVGIG (reference sequence). Trimming stripped 7 bases from V and 2 bases from J, with 10 bases between. This CDR3 is CASGQYTDTQYF. In DNA form, the CDR3 reads TGTGCCTCCGGACAGTACACAGATACGCAGTATTTT.

This clone was seen only once. The V gene is TRBV5-6, the J gene TRBJ2-7; the D gene is possibly TRBD1 (6 bases). CDR1 SGHDT and CDR2 YYEEEE come from the germline V gene. CDR3 length equals 15 residues. V lost 0 bases and J 10 bases, leaving 20 bases between the germline ends. CDR3 coding DNA: TGTGCCAGCAGCTTGGGACAGGCCGTAGAGGGAGAACAGTACTTC. This codes for CASSLGQAVEGEQYF.

The J gene is TRBJ1-1, the V gene TRBV19, with D perhaps matching TRBD1 (5 bases). CDR1 LNHDA and CDR2 SQIVND come from the germline V gene (reference sequence). The CDR3 is 12 amino acids. Trimming pared 4 bases from V and 7 bases from J, leaving 10 bases between. CDR3 protein: CASSTLGREAFF. The DNA for the CDR3 is TGTGCCAGTAGTACTCTGGGGCGTGAAGCTTTCTTT.

Notes on this clone: Other DNA sequences in the sample encode the same CDR3. V gene TRBV28 combines with J gene TRBJ1-1; D possibly corresponds to TRBD1 (5 bases). The V and J ends lost 3 bases and 4 bases respectively, with 9 bases between them. Germline values: CDR1 MDHEN, CDR2 SYDVKM. CDR3 size: 13 residues. The CDR3 loop is CASSFGGSTEAFF. CDR3 DNA: TGTGCCAGCAGTTTCGGGGGGTCCACTGAAGCTTTCTTT.

This chain uses TRBV9 with TRBJ2-3; 10 nucleotides line up with TRBD2. The CDR3 is 15 residues long. V shed 1 base, J shed 3 bases, and the junction held 2 bases outside the gene matches. Germline V CDR1 and CDR2: SGDLS, YYNGEE. The CDR3: CASSVSGRVTDTQYF. The CDR3 DNA sequence: TGTGCCAGCAGCGTAAGCGGGAGGGTGACAGATACGCAGTATTTT.

This clone appeared a few times. The V gene is TRBV24-1, the J gene TRBJ2-2; 14 bases match TRBD2. The junction had 7 bases not matched to a gene; V was cut back by 1 base and J by 7 bases. The CDR3 covers 18 residues. Germline V lookup: CDR1 KGHDR, CDR2 SFDVKD. The CDR3 nucleotides read TGTGCCACCAGTGATTTCGGCGGGACTAGCGGGAGTAACGGGGAGCTGTTTTTT. It is translated as CATSDFGGTSGSNGELFF.

Only one count was recorded for this clone. V gene TRBV19 combines with J gene TRBJ2-7; TRBD2 matches at 8 bases. V lost 2 bases to trimming and J lost 6 bases; unmatched junction nucleotides: 6. The CDR3 sequence is 14 residues long. Germline assignment: CDR1 LNHDA and CDR2 SQIVND (reference sequence). The DNA of the CDR3 is TGTGCCAGTAGTATAAAAGCGGGAGAGATCGAGCAGTACTTC. Its translation: CASSIKAGEIEQYF.

In nucleotides, the CDR3 is TGTGCCAGCAACCCCGGGGGTAACTACGAGCAGTACTTC. Translating it yields CASNPGGNYEQYF. The chain combines TRBV6-2 or TRBV6-3 with TRBJ2-7; perhaps TRBD2 as D (6 bases). The V end lost 7 bases, the J end lost 3 bases, and 13 bases lay between the germline ends. This CDR3 has 13 amino acids. Germline V gene data show CDR1 as MNHEY and CDR2 as SVGEGT.

Points on this clone: The same CDR3 can be traced to other DNA sequences in this sample. The J gene is TRBJ1-2, the V gene TRBV7-9, with unresolved D. Germline assignment: CDR1 SEHNR and CDR2 FQNEAQ (reference sequence). Trimming removed 1 base from V and 4 bases from J, with 7 bases in between. The CDR3 spans 13 residues. The CDR3 region has the DNA TGTGCCAGCAGCTTAGGCGGAACCTATGGCTACACCTTC. It is translated as CASSLGGTYGYTF.

The chain has TRBV27 and TRBJ1-2, with 8 bases lining up with TRBD1. The CDR3 is 13 residues long. From germline, CDR1 is MNHEY and CDR2 SMNVEV (reference sequence). V lost 4 bases and J lost 5; bases outside the gene matches: 3. CDR3 amino acids: CASSSGQGYGYTF. CDR3 sequence (DNA): TGTGCCAGCAGTTCAGGACAGGGTTATGGCTACACCTTC.

This chain links TRBV24-1 with TRBJ2-1; 11 positions match TRBD2. CDR1 and CDR2 (germline): KGHDR, SFDVKD. V lost 3 bases and J lost 4; bases outside the gene matches: 7. The CDR3 is 17 amino acids. The CDR3 reads CATSDHPGLADYNEQFF. The CDR3 bases are TGTGCCACCAGTGATCATCCGGGACTAGCGGATTACAATGAGCAGTTCTTC.

V gene TRBV13 combines with J gene TRBJ2-4, with 7 bases identical to TRBD2. In germline, CDR1 is PRHDT, CDR2 FYEKMQ (reference sequence). V lost 5 bases, J lost 5 bases, and 15 bases stayed unmatched. The CDR3 contains 17 residues. The CDR3 loop reads CASSPPPLGGKENIQYF. In nucleotides, the CDR3 is TGTGCCAGCAGCCCCCCTCCGCTGGGGGGGAAAGAAAACATTCAGTACTTC.

V gene TRBV9 combines with J gene TRBJ1-5; tentative D call: TRBD1 (6 bases). Germline CDR1 is SGDLS and CDR2 is YYNGEE. This CDR3 region has 14 residues. Trimming took 3 bases from V and 5 from J, leaving 12 bases between them. CDR3 amino acids: CASSAQGSDQPQHF. DNA for the CDR3: TGTGCCAGCAGCGCACAGGGATCGGATCAGCCCCAGCATTTT.

The genes are TRBV7-3 and TRBJ2-1, with D hard to call. Trimming cost V 5 bases and J 7 bases, with 12 bases left between them. The CDR3 runs to 13 residues. The germline V gene encodes CDR1 SGHTA and CDR2 FQGTGA. CDR3 DNA: TGTGCCAGCAGCCTCGCGCCCAATAATGAGCAGTTCTTC. This encodes CASSLAPNNEQFF.

This chain joins TRBV3-1 (or the pseudogene TRBV3-2) and TRBJ2-7, with D unclear. V lost 5 bases and J 4 bases, leaving 12 bases between the germline ends. The CDR3 covers 13 residues. Germline lookup yields CDR1 LGHDT and CDR2 YNNKEL (reference sequence). Here the CDR3 reads CASSTSLSYEQYF. The CDR3 coding sequence is TGTGCCAGCAGCACCAGTTTATCATACGAGCAGTACTTC.

This clone has only a few counts. This sequence joins TRBV5-6 and TRBJ1-2; D is undetermined. Germline V gene data show CDR1 as SGHDT and CDR2 as YYEEEE. The CDR3 is 13 amino acids. Trimming shortened V by 1 base and J by 0 bases, and 4 bases separated the two germline ends. In DNA form, the CDR3 reads TGTGCCAGCAGCTTGCCAGCTAACTATGGCTACACCTTC. Protein sequence: CASSLPANYGYTF.

This chain connects TRBV14 to TRBJ2-5, with a weak D call TRBD1 (5 bases). Germline V gene sequence: CDR1 SGHDN, CDR2 FVKESK. CDR3 length equals 17 residues. Trimming took 0 bases from V and 1 from J, leaving 15 bases between them. The DNA of the CDR3 is TGTGCCAGCAGCCAAGATAGCCCAGGGCCTCGCCAAGAGACCCAGTACTTC. Its translation is CASSQDSPGPRQETQYF.

This clone was detected only a few times. V is TRBV6-1 and J is TRBJ1-1; TRBD1 aligns across 7 bases. The CDR3 contains 15 residues. The V gene's germline CDR1 is MNHNS and CDR2 SASEGT. V lost 2 bases and J lost 4; bases outside the gene matches: 7. CDR3 sequence: CASSELTGAPTEAFF. In DNA, the CDR3 is TGTGCCAGCAGTGAACTAACAGGGGCCCCCACTGAAGCTTTCTTT.